Following are 2 T cell receptor beta chains from one sample sequenced in a study of cytomegalovirus exposure and HLA in healthy donors. Researchers ran the PCR with 60 Vbeta and 13 Jbeta primers. Libraries were prepared by immunoSEQ multiplex PCR; TCRdb keeps only in-frame clonotypes and omits some of them. Of 100,000 or so clones listed, about 63% are singletons. The sequencing input was PBMCs. Every receptor here comes from a woman aged 25 to 39 in good health and CMV-seronegative.

The chain is built from TRBV4-2 and TRBJ2-4; tentatively, D is TRBD1 (6 bases). Germline V gene data show CDR1 as LGHNA and CDR2 as YNFKEQ. The length of the CDR3 is 15 residues. Trimming removed 0 bases from V and 5 bases from J, with 11 bases in between. CDR3 protein: CASSQEWGLENIQYF. The CDR3 region has the DNA TGTGCCAGCAGCCAAGAATGGGGGCTTGAAAACATTCAGTACTTC.

The table lists this clone with a few counts. The chain combines TRBV27 with TRBJ1-5; TRBD1 might be the D (5 bases). The germline V and J ends were trimmed by 3 bases and 1 base, with 7 bases remaining between them. Germline CDR1 is MNHEY and CDR2 is SMNVEV (reference sequence). The CDR3 is 14 residues long. The CDR3 coding sequence is TGTGCCAGCAGTTTTGGGGGGAGCAATCAGCCCCAGCATTTT. Translation: CASSFGGSNQPQHF.